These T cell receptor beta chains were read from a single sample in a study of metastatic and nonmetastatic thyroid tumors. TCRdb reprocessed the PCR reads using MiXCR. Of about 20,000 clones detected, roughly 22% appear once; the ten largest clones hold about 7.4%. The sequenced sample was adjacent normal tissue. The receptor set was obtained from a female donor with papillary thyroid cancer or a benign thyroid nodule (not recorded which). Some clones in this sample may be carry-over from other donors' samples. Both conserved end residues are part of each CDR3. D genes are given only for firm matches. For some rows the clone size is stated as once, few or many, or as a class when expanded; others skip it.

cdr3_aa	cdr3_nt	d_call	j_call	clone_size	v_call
CASSSDSDNMNTEAFF	TGTGCCAGCAGCTCAGACTCCGATAACATGAACACTGAAGCTTTCTTT	-	TRBJ1-1	-	TRBV13
CSVEVQGRISHEQYF	TGCAGCGTTGAAGTTCAGGGCAGAATCTCCCACGAGCAGTACTTC	-	TRBJ2-7	many	TRBV29-1
CASSSVRGRRYEQYF	TGTGCCAGCAGTTCCGTAAGGGGGCGCAGATACGAGCAGTACTTC	TRBD1	TRBJ2-7	few	TRBV28
CASSPDRNSPLHF	TGTGCCAGCTCACCAGATCGTAATTCACCCCTCCACTTT	-	TRBJ1-6	few	TRBV18
CASSLFGENTEAFF	TGTGCCAGCAGTTTATTTGGGGAGAACACTGAAGCTTTCTTT	-	TRBJ1-1	few	TRBV12-3/TRBV12-4
CASSAGGSGANVLTF	TGCGCCAGCAGTGCAGGCGGGTCTGGGGCCAACGTCCTGACTTTC	-	TRBJ2-6	few	TRBV10-1
CASSKKAGEGETQYF	TGTGCCAGCAGCAAGAAAGCGGGAGAAGGAGAGACCCAGTACTTC	TRBD2	TRBJ2-5	many	TRBV4-2
CASRLQGNTEAFF	TGTGCCAGCAGATTACAGGGTAACACTGAAGCTTTCTTT	-	TRBJ1-1	many	TRBV12-3/TRBV12-4
CAILDRGNYGYTF	TGTGCCATTCTCGACAGGGGAAACTATGGCTACACCTTC	TRBD1	TRBJ1-2	many	TRBV6-4
CASSFPGLPETQYF	TGTGCCAGCAGCTTCCCTGGACTACCGGAGACCCAGTACTTC	-	TRBJ2-5	once	TRBV7-9
CASSSTGTGHHEQYF	TGTGCCAGCAGCTCGACCGGGACAGGGCACCACGAGCAGTACTTC	TRBD1	TRBJ2-7	-	TRBV7-6
CASSYRGGYEQYF	TGTGCCAGCAGTTACAGGGGTGGTTACGAGCAGTACTTC	-	TRBJ2-7	-	TRBV6-2/TRBV6-3
CASSCIYSNQPQHF	TGTGCCAGCAGTTGTATCTATAGCAATCAGCCCCAGCATTTT	-	TRBJ1-5	few	TRBV6-5
CASSAYRGFSDGNTIYF	TGTGCCAGCAGCGCATACAGGGGTTTCTCGGATGGAAACACCATATATTTT	TRBD1	TRBJ1-3	many	TRBV7-9
CASSLVEGPQPQHF	TGTGCCAGCAGCTTAGTCGAGGGACCTCAGCCCCAGCATTTT	-	TRBJ1-5	many	TRBV7-9
CASSLVAVAAYNEQFF	TGTGCCAGCAGTTTAGTGGCAGTTGCAGCTTACAATGAGCAGTTCTTC	-	TRBJ2-1	medium-sized	TRBV28
CASTEWVRENYGYTF	TGTGCCAGCACCGAATGGGTCAGGGAGAACTATGGCTACACCTTC	-	TRBJ1-2	-	TRBV6-1
CAIEQGRTPLHF	TGTGCCATCGAGCAAGGTCGAACACCCCTCCACTTT	-	TRBJ1-6	few	TRBV7-2
CDSTGEGKSEQFF	TGTGACAGCACGGGGGAGGGCAAAAGTGAGCAGTTCTTC	TRBD2	TRBJ2-1	few	TRBV27
CASRLGQHNEQFF	TGTGCCAGCAGATTGGGACAGCACAATGAGCAGTTCTTC	TRBD1	TRBJ2-1	few	TRBV27
CASILTLAGGQNEQFF	TGTGCCAGCATCTTAACCCTAGCGGGGGGGCAAAATGAGCAGTTCTTC	TRBD2	TRBJ2-1	-	TRBV7-3
CASSVEDEQFF	TGTGCCAGCAGCGTAGAAGATGAGCAGTTCTTC	-	TRBJ2-1	few	TRBV9
CASSYSRPQTYEQYF	TGTGCCAGCAGTTACTCGAGACCTCAGACCTACGAGCAGTACTTC	-	TRBJ2-7	few	TRBV6-5
CAWARPAHEQYF	TGTGCCTGGGCCCGACCGGCCCACGAGCAGTACTTC	-	TRBJ2-7	-	TRBV30
CASSFSYSNTEAFF	TGTGCCAGCAGTTTCAGCTACTCGAACACTGAAGCTTTCTTT	-	TRBJ1-1	-	TRBV12-3/TRBV12-4